This T cell receptor beta chain is from a study of T cells in Graves' hyperthyroidism and ophthalmopathy. Study background: Before any treatment, at initial diagnosis, peripheral blood was collected. Whole-study results and caveats: Most thyroid clonotypes expanded above 0.001 were also detected in blood. Model-based prediction identified ophthalmopathy a median around seven months prior to its onset.

Template material for amplifying TCR beta CDR3 regions consisted of RNA transcripts. Researchers ran a first-round RT-PCR on the TCR CDR3 using the HTBI primer set. Using its own MiXCR run on the multiplex PCR reads, TCRdb lists one record per CDR3 protein. The sample yields around 540,000 distinct CDR3 sequences, 15% to 20% seen once. The diagnoses drew upon clinical symptoms, serum thyroxine and TRAb, thyroid ultrasound and orbital computed tomography. The CDR3 is made up of 15 amino acids. In germline, CDR1 is GTSNPN, CDR2 SVGIG (reference sequence). V dropped 6 bases and J dropped 5 bases, with 23 bases sitting between them. This clonotype has ten or more counts. Antigen unknown.

This sequence joins TRBV30 and TRBJ2-7; D may match TRBD1 or TRBD2 (5 bases each). Sequences were obtained from blood. The receptor was isolated from a woman in her thirties with Graves' ophthalmopathy. CDR3: CACKKKGQGEHEQYF. The CDR3 DNA sequence: TGTGCCTGTAAAAAAAAGGGGCAGGGAGAGCACGAGCAGTACTTC.